This entry lists 6 T cell receptor beta chains sequenced from one sample in a study of T cell responses to AZD1222 COVID-19 vaccine. The repertoire was sequenced with immunoSEQ multiplex PCR; TCRdb's copy has only in-frame clones and lacks some. The data hold 140,000 to 150,000 clones, with around 87% observed a single time. This material consisted of peripheral blood, taken on day 0 of AZD1222 vaccination. Every receptor here comes from an adult in good health.

V is TRBV27 and J is TRBJ2-2; D is perhaps TRBD1 or TRBD2 (5 bases each). There are 13 residues in the CDR3. Germline V CDR1 and CDR2: MNHEY, SMNVEV (reference sequence). Trimming took 8 bases from V and 1 from J, leaving 8 bases between them. CDR3 sequence reads: CASRDGNTGELFF. CDR3 bases: TGTGCCAGCCGGGACGGGAACACCGGGGAGCTGTTTTTT.

The V call is TRBV5-4, the J call TRBJ1-4; no definite D call. This CDR3 spans 12 amino acids. Germline CDR1 reads SGHNT; CDR2 reads YYREEE (reference sequence). With 0 bases removed from V and 8 bases from J, the gap between germline ends came to 5 bases. The CDR3, as DNA: TGTGCCAGCAGCTTGGGCAGGGAAAAACTGTTTTTT. Amino acids: CASSLGREKLFF.

This clone has a single count. The chain joins TRBV30 to TRBJ1-5; D uncertain. The V end lost 0 bases, the J end lost 6 bases, and 9 bases lay between the germline ends. The CDR3 has 13 amino acids. Germline CDR1 is GTSNPN and CDR2 is SVGIG (reference sequence). The CDR3 spells CAWSVEVFQPQHF. CDR3 bases: TGTGCCTGGAGTGTAGAAGTTTTTCAGCCCCAGCATTTT. The full variable domain, with the rest looked up from reference TRBV30 and TRBJ1-5, is SQTIHQWPATLVQPVGSPLSLECTVEGTSNPNLYWYRQAAGRGLQLLFYSVGIGQISSEVPQNLSASRPQDRQFILSSKKLLLSDSGFYLCAWSVEVFQPQHFGDGTRLSIL.

The chain has TRBV2 and TRBJ1-2; D unclear. V was clipped by 5 bases and J by 2 bases, with 18 bases between them. The CDR3 length is 16 residues. CDR1 and CDR2 (germline): SNHLY, FYNNEI. This CDR3 reads CASSITHTDGNYGYTF. CDR3 sequence (DNA): TGTGCCAGCAGTATCACTCACACGGATGGGAACTATGGCTACACCTTC.

About this clone itself: Other DNA sequences in this specimen translate into the identical CDR3. The CDR3 spells CASSLGNEQFF. CDR3 sequence (DNA): TGTGCCAGCAGCTTAGGTAATGAGCAGTTCTTC. The chain has TRBV13 and TRBJ2-1; D gene uncertain. Between the trimmed V and J ends, which lost 0 bases and 7 bases, there was a span of 1 base. The CDR3 contains 11 residues. Germline CDR1 PRHDT, CDR2 FYEKMQ (reference sequence).

The chain carries TRBV28 and TRBJ1-4; D is undetermined. CDR3 length: 16 residues. V was clipped by 3 bases and J by 3 bases, with 14 bases between them. The V gene's germline CDR1 is MDHEN and CDR2 SYDVKM. The CDR3 spells CASSFAEGEPNEKLFF. For the CDR3, the DNA is TGTGCCAGCAGTTTTGCCGAGGGTGAACCTAATGAAAAACTGTTTTTT.